This TCR beta chain was retrieved from a study of cytomegalovirus exposure and HLA in healthy donors. Unmatched junction bases numbered 6, after V lost 0 bases and J lost 4 bases. Per germline, CDR1 SGHRS and CDR2 YFSETQ. The CDR3 sequence is 16 residues long. Study-wide findings and caveats: Productive status was seen about 90% or about 30% of the time for most TCR beta V segments in an earlier analysis.

Turning to this clone: What it binds is not known.

A multiplex PCR was run with 60 Vbeta primers and 13 Jbeta primers. Measured with immunoSEQ multiplex PCR; TCRdb has only the in-frame clones, and not every one. The table lists around 170,000 clones, over 70% of them singletons. Sequenced sample: PBMCs. This TCR was recovered from a middle-aged man in good health and CMV-seronegative. J is TRBJ2-3 and V is TRBV5-1; TRBD2 agrees at 9 bases. The CDR3 DNA reads TGCGCCAGCAGCTTGGAAGCGGGGGGAGTTTCAGATACGCAGTATTTT. It yields the protein CASSLEAGGVSDTQYF.